This passage covers 30 T cell receptor beta chains from one sample sequenced in a study of blood T cell repertoires in COVID-19. TCRdb's table, derived via immunoSEQ multiplex PCR, lists solely in-frame clones and lacks some. The data show about 50,000 clones, roughly four fifths seen once. The source material was peripheral blood. The receptors come from a woman in her fifties or sixties with acute or convalescent COVID-19.

V and J are TRBV27 and TRBJ1-1; the match to TRBD1 covers 10 bases. V lost 4 bases and J lost 9; bases outside the gene matches: 8. CDR3 length: 14 amino acids. Germline loops: CDR1 MNHEY, CDR2 SMNVEV (reference sequence). CDR3 coding DNA: TGTGCCAGCAGTTCCAATGACAGGGGGCGCAAAGCTTTCTTT. This codes for CASSSNDRGRKAFF.

The chain carries TRBV7-2 and TRBJ1-1, with 8 nucleotides matching TRBD1. CDR1 is SGHTA and CDR2 is FQGNSA in the germline V gene. The CDR3 totals 14 residues. V lost 3 bases, J lost 5 bases, and 5 bases stayed unmatched. CDR3 sequence reads: CASSLTGVLTEAFF. The CDR3 DNA sequence: TGTGCCAGCAGCTTGACAGGGGTATTAACTGAAGCTTTCTTT. Together with reference TRBV7-2 and TRBJ1-1, the CDR3 gives the full variable domain: GAGVSQSPSNKVTEKGKDVELRCDPISGHTALYWYRQSLGQGLEFLIYFQGNSAPDKSGLPSDRFSAERTGGSVSTLTIQRTQQEDSAVYLCASSLTGVLTEAFFGQGTRLTVV.

The CDR3 loop reads CASSPRGFQITDTQYF. The CDR3 coding sequence is TGTGCCAGCAGCCCGCGGGGTTTCCAAATCACAGATACGCAGTATTTT. The chain uses TRBV3-1 (or the pseudogene TRBV3-2) and TRBJ2-3, with TRBD2 as a possible D gene (6 bases). V dropped 4 bases and J dropped 2 bases, with 16 bases sitting between them. Germline CDR1 and CDR2: LGHDT and YNNKEL (reference sequence). The CDR3 is made up of 16 amino acids.

The rearrangement links TRBV2 to TRBJ1-1, with D possibly matching TRBD1 (6 bases). There are 15 residues in the CDR3. The germline V gene has CDR1 SNHLY and CDR2 FYNNEI. Trimming pared 6 bases from V and 4 bases from J, leaving 18 bases between. The CDR3: CASRGGRLPTTEAFF. For the CDR3, the DNA is TGTGCCAGCAGAGGGGGACGGCTGCCCACCACTGAAGCTTTCTTT.

This clone appeared once. This chain joins TRBV3-1 (or the pseudogene TRBV3-2) and TRBJ2-1; no clear D gene. V was shortened by 1 base and J by 8 bases, with 12 bases between the two germline ends. CDR3 length: 14 amino acids. Germline lookup yields CDR1 LGHDT and CDR2 YNNKEL (reference sequence). This CDR3 reads CASSQGGHRDEQFF. CDR3 sequence (DNA): TGTGCCAGCAGCCAAGGAGGCCATCGGGATGAGCAGTTCTTC.

The rearrangement uses TRBV27 and TRBJ1-2; tentative D call: TRBD1 (5 bases). V was trimmed by 0 bases and J by 7 bases, leaving 9 bases between them. The germline V gene encodes CDR1 MNHEY and CDR2 SMNVEV (reference sequence). CDR3 length: 13 residues. The CDR3 region is CASSLSSGFGYTF. CDR3 in DNA: TGTGCCAGCAGTTTATCGTCAGGGTTTGGCTACACCTTC.

The chain links TRBV19 to TRBJ1-5; possibly TRBD1 for D (6 bases). V lost 5 bases to trimming and J lost 2 bases, with 13 bases between them. From germline, CDR1 is LNHDA and CDR2 SQIVND (reference sequence). The CDR3 extends over 15 amino acids. The CDR3 nucleotides read TGTGCCAGTAGTGGGGGCCCGAGGGGCAATCAGCCCCAGCATTTT. Translation gives CASSGGPRGNQPQHF.

The chain couples TRBV21-1 to TRBJ1-1; TRBD1 is the table's D call, not checked against the DNA. TRBV21-1 is a pseudogene locus. CDR3 length equals 15 residues. The DNA of the CDR3 is TGTGCCAGCAGCCCGCGGACAGGGGAGGACACTGAAGCTTTCTTT. This encodes CASSPRTGEDTEAFF.

The rearrangement joins TRBV6-6 to TRBJ1-1; 12 nucleotides match TRBD1. CDR3 length: 16 residues. Trimming cost V 5 bases and J 5 bases; bases outside gene matches: 9. Germline loops: CDR1 MNHNY, CDR2 SVGAGI (reference sequence). DNA of the CDR3: TGTGCCAGCAGTCCGGTGGGGACAGGGGGCTTTACTGAAGCTTTCTTT. It codes for CASSPVGTGGFTEAFF.

The V and J genes are TRBV5-4 and TRBJ2-1; D may be TRBD2 (6 bases). Germline values: CDR1 SGHNT, CDR2 YYREEE (reference sequence). This CDR3 has 17 residues. V was pared by 4 bases and J by 5 bases, with 22 bases between. CDR3: CASSPKTSSGLHNEQFF. The CDR3, as DNA: TGTGCCAGCAGCCCAAAAACTAGCTCCGGGCTCCACAATGAGCAGTTCTTC.

For the CDR3, the DNA is TGTGCCAGCAGCGGATCGCGGAGCTACGAGCAGTACTTC. It is translated as CASSGSRSYEQYF. V is TRBV11-3 and J is TRBJ2-7; D ambiguous. V dropped 5 bases and J dropped 3 bases, with 11 bases sitting between them. The CDR3 is 13 amino acids. Germline values: CDR1 SGHNT, CDR2 YENEEA.

The DNA of the CDR3 is TGTGCCAGCAGCTTAGAGCGGACAGCCACTGAAGCTTTCTTT. Translating gives CASSLERTATEAFF. This chain connects TRBV11-2 to TRBJ1-1; the D gene is possibly TRBD1 (6 bases). Germline V gives CDR1 SGHAT, CDR2 FQNNGV. This CDR3 is 14 amino acids long. V gave up 0 bases and J gave up 4 bases, with 9 bases separating them.

The gene calls are TRBV18 and TRBJ1-4; D is uncertain. Germline lookup yields CDR1 KGHSH and CDR2 LQKENI. V lost 8 bases and J 0 bases, leaving 10 bases between the germline ends. The CDR3 is 14 residues long. The CDR3 loop is CASPHGATNEKLFF. CDR3 DNA sequence: TGTGCCAGCCCCCACGGAGCAACTAATGAAAAACTGTTTTTT. The whole variable domain, remainder taken from reference TRBV18 and TRBJ1-4, is NAGVMQNPRHLVRRRGQEARLRCSPMKGHSHVYWYRQLPEEGLKFMVYLQKENIIDESGMPKERFSAEFPKEGPSILRIQQVVRGDSAAYFCASPHGATNEKLFFGSGTQLSVL.

The chain carries TRBV11-2 and TRBJ1-2; the match to TRBD1 covers 8 bases. V lost 1 base and J lost 7; bases outside the gene matches: 20. The CDR3 has 19 residues. The germline CDR1 and CDR2 sequences are SGHAT and FQNNGV. For the CDR3, the DNA is TGTGCCAGCAGCTTAGTCTTGCCTTCTAGAACAGGGGGATGGCTTGGCTACACCTTC. Translation: CASSLVLPSRTGGWLGYTF.

This chain connects TRBV12-3 or TRBV12-4 to TRBJ1-2, with TRBD1 as a possible D gene (6 bases). The CDR3 is 13 residues long. Between the trimmed V and J ends, which lost 6 bases and 2 bases, there was a span of 10 bases. The CDR3 here is CASRTGVNYGYTF. CDR3 in DNA: TGTGCCAGCAGGACAGGAGTAAACTATGGCTACACCTTC.

CDR3 in DNA: TGTGCCAGCAGCCCTCAAAGAGGGGGTTTGACTGGAAACACCATATATTTT. Amino acids: CASSPQRGGLTGNTIYF. The chain has TRBV14 and TRBJ1-3; D might be TRBD1 (6 bases). V lost 4 bases, J lost 2 bases, and 18 bases lay in between. CDR1 is SGHDN, CDR2 FVKESK, per germline. CDR3 length equals 17 residues.

The chain has TRBV11-1 and TRBJ2-1, with 12 nucleotides matching TRBD2. Germline V gene data show CDR1 as SGHAT and CDR2 as FQDESV (reference sequence). V was pared by 6 bases and J by 8 bases, with 8 bases of the junction left unmatched. The CDR3 totals 15 residues. CDR3 DNA: TGTGCCAGCAGATCTAGCGGGAGGGCCGGGGATGAGCAGTTCTTC. Residues: CASRSSGRAGDEQFF. The full variable domain, with the rest looked up from reference TRBV11-1 and TRBJ2-1, is EAEVAQSPRYKITEKSQAVAFWCDPISGHATLYWYRQILGQGPELLVQFQDESVVDDSQLPKDRFSAERLKGVDSTLKIQPAELGDSAMYLCASRSSGRAGDEQFFGPGTRLTVL.

The chain employs TRBV2 and TRBJ2-5; D is perhaps TRBD2 (5 bases). CDR1 and CDR2 from the germline V gene are SNHLY and FYNNEI. The CDR3 spans 14 residues. V was clipped by 3 bases and J by 5 bases, with 13 bases between them. The CDR3 DNA reads TGTGCCAGCAGTGAGCTTCGGGGATTGGAGACCCAGTACTTC. It translates to CASSELRGLETQYF.

The genes are TRBV30 and TRBJ2-3; D perhaps matches TRBD1 (5 bases). The CDR3 runs to 12 residues. V lost 3 bases to trimming and J lost 5 bases, with 9 bases between them. Looked up from germline, CDR1 is GTSNPN and CDR2 is SVGIG (reference sequence). CDR3 in amino acids: CAWSRDRDTQYF. DNA for the CDR3: TGTGCCTGGAGCAGAGACAGAGATACGCAGTATTTT.

The chain is built from TRBV6-6 and TRBJ1-6, with 9 bases lining up with TRBD1. Looked up from germline, CDR1 is MNHNY and CDR2 is SVGAGI (reference sequence). V shed 6 bases and J 6 bases; nucleotides not matched to a gene: 6. The CDR3 is 15 amino acids. The CDR3 coding sequence is TGTGCCAGCAGGGACAGGGGTGGTAGTAATTCACCCCTCCACTTT. It specifies CASRDRGGSNSPLHF.

This CDR3 is CASSDWASGVKDTQYF. The CDR3 DNA reads TGTGCCAGCAGTGATTGGGCTAGCGGGGTGAAAGATACGCAGTATTTT. The chain links TRBV2 to TRBJ2-3; the match to TRBD2 covers 9 bases. The CDR3 sequence is 16 residues long. V dropped 3 bases and J dropped 5; count of bases not matched to a gene: 9. Looked up from germline, CDR1 is SNHLY and CDR2 is FYNNEI. Drawing the rest from reference TRBV2 and TRBJ2-3, the complete variable domain is EPEVTQTPSHQVTQMGQEVILRCVPISNHLYFYWYRQILGQKVEFLVSFYNNEISEKSEIFDDQFSVERPDGSNFTLKIRSTKLEDSAMYFCASSDWASGVKDTQYFGPGTRLTVL.

The J gene is TRBJ2-2, the V gene TRBV10-3; no definite D call. Trimming pared 8 bases from V and 6 bases from J, leaving 7 bases between. Germline CDR1 ENHRY, CDR2 SYGVKD. The CDR3 sequence is 11 residues long. The CDR3, as DNA: TGTGCCATCTCCCCCTCCGGGGAGCTGTTTTTT. This sequence encodes CAISPSGELFF.

The CDR3 nucleotides read TGTGCCAGCAGTTTTTGGCCTGATCAGCCCCAGCATTTT. This encodes CASSFWPDQPQHF. The V gene is TRBV27, the J gene TRBJ1-5; no firm D call. Looked up from germline, CDR1 is MNHEY and CDR2 is SMNVEV (reference sequence). There are 13 residues in the CDR3. V gave up 3 bases and J gave up 5 bases, with 8 bases separating them.

J is TRBJ2-1 and V is TRBV29-1; D gene ambiguous. Trimming pared 7 bases from V and 0 bases from J, leaving 19 bases between. The CDR3 has 16 amino acids. Germline values: CDR1 SQVTM, CDR2 ANQGSEA. The chain's CDR3 is CSGKLGSQSSYNEQFF. CDR3 coding DNA: TGCAGCGGAAAGTTGGGCAGTCAGAGCTCCTACAATGAGCAGTTCTTC.

This clone was seen a handful of times. The chain links TRBV21-1 to TRBJ1-1. TRBV21-1 is marked as a pseudogene. This CDR3 is built from 16 residues. Here the CDR3 reads CASSKSGGGSTTEAFF. The CDR3 region has the DNA TGTGCCAGCAGCAAAAGCGGGGGAGGGTCGACCACTGAAGCTTTCTTT.

This rearrangement joins TRBV2 to TRBJ2-3; D is perhaps TRBD1 (6 bases). The CDR3 is 15 residues long. Germline CDR1 SNHLY, CDR2 FYNNEI. Trimming stripped 5 bases from V and 0 bases from J, with 12 bases between. CDR3 sequence reads: CASSRDTSSTDTQYF. In DNA form, the CDR3 reads TGTGCCAGCAGTCGGGACACCTCTAGCACAGATACGCAGTATTTT.

A few counts support this clone. The rearrangement links TRBV19 to TRBJ1-1; perhaps TRBD1 as D (6 bases). V was pared by 6 bases and J by 4 bases, with 18 bases between. Germline V gives CDR1 LNHDA, CDR2 SQIVND (reference sequence). This CDR3 spans 15 amino acids. The CDR3 nucleotides read TGTGCCAGTAGGACGTTAGACGCGGGGGCCACTGAAGCTTTCTTT. Amino acid sequence: CASRTLDAGATEAFF.

The gene calls are TRBV27 and TRBJ1-1, with D possibly being TRBD1 (6 bases). The germline V and J ends were trimmed by 6 bases and 3 bases, with 14 bases remaining between them. The germline CDR1 and CDR2 sequences are MNHEY and SMNVEV (reference sequence). The CDR3 runs 14 residues. The CDR3, as DNA: TGTGCCAGCAGCTACAAGTACAGGGACACTGAAGCTTTCTTT. Translation gives CASSYKYRDTEAFF.

The sample holds one count of this clone. The chain uses TRBV6-4 and TRBJ2-3; possible D gene TRBD1, 6 bases. Deletions cut 4 bases from V and 5 bases from J, with 13 bases between. In germline, CDR1 is MRHNA, CDR2 SNTAGT. The CDR3 covers 14 residues. In DNA form, the CDR3 reads TGTGCCAGCAGTGCCTCCGCGGACAGAGATACGCAGTATTTT. It is translated as CASSASADRDTQYF.

The rearrangement links TRBV2 to TRBJ2-1, with TRBD2 matching 11 bases. The V gene end was trimmed by 5 bases and the J gene end by 8 bases; junction bases not matched to a gene: 5. Germline values: CDR1 SNHLY, CDR2 FYNNEI. The CDR3 sequence is 14 residues long. CDR3 in DNA: TGTGCCAGCAGTCTTCTAGCGGGGGGTTATGAGCAGTTCTTC. This sequence encodes CASSLLAGGYEQFF.